The TCR beta chain described here comes from a study of response to subunit inactivated influenza vaccine. The germline gives CDR1 MGHRA, CDR2 YSYEKL. This CDR3 contains 13 residues. The germline V and J ends were trimmed by 2 bases and 4 bases, with 8 bases remaining between them. This clonotype was counted ten times or more. TCRdb re-called the RT-PCR reads with MiXCR, one entry per CDR3 protein. The sample lists hundreds of thousands of distinct CDR3 sequences; approximately 17% were seen once. The TCR comes from a man in his fifties who received an inactivated influenza vaccine. This chain links TRBV4-1 with TRBJ1-2; D is unresolved. This specimen was PBMCs from blood, taken more than 4 days after vaccination. The CDR3 sequence: CASSQRTAYGYTF. CDR3 sequence (DNA): TGCGCCAGCAGCCAAAGGACGGCCTATGGCTACACCTTC.